This T cell receptor (beta chain) was sequenced in a study of molecular identifiers for immune sequencing clone quantification. Across the study: Four of five splits of RNA from 20,000 or 100,000 naive CD8 cells were sequenced in replicates.

Regarding the study as a whole: Jurkat TCR RNA spiked in from one cell reportedly remained identifiable amid one million naive cells. In naive cells, clones above 20 RNA copies held under 1% of molecules, whereas in effector cells they held over 98%.

Using a CD8+CD4-CCR7+CD45RA+ phenotype, naive CD8 T cells were sorted. Germline CDR1 GTSNPN, CDR2 SVGIG (reference sequence). V shed 3 bases and J 4 bases; nucleotides not matched to a gene: 3. CDR3 length: 14 residues. The sample holds many counts of this clonotype. Its specificity is unknown. TCRdb re-called the PCR reads through MiXCR, storing one row per CDR3 protein. The sample contains approximately 670,000 distinct CDR3 sequences, nearly 20% of which appear only once. This chain links TRBV30 with TRBJ2-1, with TRBD2 identical over 10 bases. Sequences were obtained from naive CD8+ T cells from blood, with Jurkat cell RNA spiked in. The subset was: FACS-sorted CD8+CD4-CCR7+CD45RA+ naive T cells. The clonotype was recovered from a human donor in good health. Some libraries in this study had Jurkat cell RNA spiked in. This CDR3 reads CAWRWTSGYNEQFF. In DNA, the CDR3 is TGTGCCTGGAGATGGACTAGCGGTTACAATGAGCAGTTCTTC.